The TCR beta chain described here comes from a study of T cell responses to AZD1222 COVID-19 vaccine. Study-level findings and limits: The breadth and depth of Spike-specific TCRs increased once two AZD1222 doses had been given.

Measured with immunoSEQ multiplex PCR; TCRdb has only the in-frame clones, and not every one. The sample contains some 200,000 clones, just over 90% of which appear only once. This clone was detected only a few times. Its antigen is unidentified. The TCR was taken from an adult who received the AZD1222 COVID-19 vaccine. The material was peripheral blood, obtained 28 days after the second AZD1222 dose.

The CDR3 bases are TGTGCCAGCAGCGTTCAGGACGACGGACCTGGAAACACCATATATTTT. Its protein product is CASSVQDDGPGNTIYF. The chain links TRBV9 to TRBJ1-3; D remains ambiguous. The CDR3 extends over 16 amino acids. Per germline, CDR1 SGDLS and CDR2 YYNGEE. V lost 2 bases and J 2 bases, leaving 14 bases between the germline ends.